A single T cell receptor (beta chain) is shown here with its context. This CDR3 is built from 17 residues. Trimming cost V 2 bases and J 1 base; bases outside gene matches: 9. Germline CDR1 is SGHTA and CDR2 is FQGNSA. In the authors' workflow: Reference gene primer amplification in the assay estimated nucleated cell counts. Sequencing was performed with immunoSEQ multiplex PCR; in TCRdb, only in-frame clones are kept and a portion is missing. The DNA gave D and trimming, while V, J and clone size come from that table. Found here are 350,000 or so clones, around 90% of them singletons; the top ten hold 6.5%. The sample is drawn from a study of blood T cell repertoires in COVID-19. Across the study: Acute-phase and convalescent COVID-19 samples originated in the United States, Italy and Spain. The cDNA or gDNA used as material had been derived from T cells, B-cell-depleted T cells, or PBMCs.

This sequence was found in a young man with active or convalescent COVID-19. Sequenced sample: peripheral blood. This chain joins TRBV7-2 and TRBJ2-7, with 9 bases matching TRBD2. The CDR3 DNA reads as TGTGCCAGCAGCTTATTTTCCCGGACTAGCGTATCCTACGAGCAGTACTTC. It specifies CASSLFSRTSVSYEQYF.